Below, one T cell receptor beta chain is given with its context. These data are taken from a study of blood T cell repertoires in COVID-19. Whole-study context: Acute and convalescent COVID-19 specimens originated in the United States, Italy and Spain.

Deletions cut 3 bases from V and 2 bases from J, with 10 bases between. Germline V lookup: CDR1 SNHLY, CDR2 FYNNEI. The length of the CDR3 is 14 residues. Using immunoSEQ multiplex PCR, the repertoire was profiled, and TCRdb retains in-frame clones only, with some absent. Found here are 230,000 or so clones, roughly nine tenths of them singletons; the top ten hold 4% to 5%. The V gene is TRBV2, the J gene TRBJ2-5; D ambiguous. The clonotype was recovered from a woman aged 40 to 55 who had recovered from COVID-19. The material sequenced was peripheral blood. The CDR3 protein is CASSDRSNQETQYF. Written as DNA, the CDR3 is TGTGCCAGCAGTGATCGGAGCAATCAAGAGACCCAGTACTTC.